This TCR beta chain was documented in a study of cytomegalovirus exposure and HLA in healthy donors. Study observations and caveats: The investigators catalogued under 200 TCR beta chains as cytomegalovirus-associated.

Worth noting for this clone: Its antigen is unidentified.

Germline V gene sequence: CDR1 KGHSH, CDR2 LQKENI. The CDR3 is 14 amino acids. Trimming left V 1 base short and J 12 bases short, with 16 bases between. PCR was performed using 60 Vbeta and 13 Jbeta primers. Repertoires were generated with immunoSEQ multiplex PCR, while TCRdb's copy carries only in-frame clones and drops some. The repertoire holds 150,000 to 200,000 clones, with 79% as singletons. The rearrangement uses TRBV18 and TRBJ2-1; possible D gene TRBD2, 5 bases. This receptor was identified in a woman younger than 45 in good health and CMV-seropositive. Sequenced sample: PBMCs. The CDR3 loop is CASSPRNEGPLQFF. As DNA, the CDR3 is TGTGCCAGCTCACCACGAAATGAGGGTCCCTTGCAGTTCTTC.